These 28 T cell receptor beta chains came from one sample sequenced in a study of CD8+ T cells in alopecia areata. Treatment: oral pan-JAK inhibitor, 5-10 mg twice daily. RNA extraction and reverse transcription yielded cDNA as sequencing template. Libraries were prepared by immunoSEQ multiplex PCR; TCRdb keeps only in-frame clonotypes and omits some of them. Among 200,000 to 250,000 clones listed, 64% were seen once. The material was CD4+ T cells sorted from blood, obtained at week 4, from a patient treated with tofacitinib. The receptor source for this set is a human donor with alopecia areata.

This clone has just a few counts. This sequence joins TRBV30 and TRBJ1-2; D is uncertain. V was cut by 2 bases and J by 7 bases, with 8 bases left in between. There are 11 residues in the CDR3. Germline V gene lookup returns CDR1 GTSNPN and CDR2 SVGIG (reference sequence). Written as DNA, the CDR3 is TGTGCCTGGAGTTTGGGATCTGGCTACACCTTC. This translates into CAWSLGSGYTF.

This clone was picked up one time. The chain couples TRBV7-9 to TRBJ1-2; 8 bases fit TRBD1. Germline V gene sequence: CDR1 SEHNR, CDR2 FQNEAQ (reference sequence). The CDR3 covers 15 residues. V shed 5 bases, J shed 2 bases, and the junction held 7 bases outside the gene matches. CDR3 coding DNA: TGTGCCAGCAGCGCCGGACAGGGAGGAAACTATGGCTACACCTTC. Protein product: CASSAGQGGNYGYTF.

The chain joins TRBV7-2 to TRBJ1-6, with TRBD1 as a possible D gene (5 bases). Germline loops: CDR1 SGHTA, CDR2 FQGNSA. There are 15 residues in the CDR3. The V end lost 2 bases, the J end lost 7 bases, and 12 bases lay between the germline ends. The CDR3 loop is CASSLQPGPNSPLHF. As DNA, the CDR3 is TGTGCCAGCAGCTTACAGCCAGGGCCCAATTCACCCCTCCACTTT.

In the case of this clone: This sample also contains other DNA sequences that code for the same CDR3. The V and J genes are TRBV29-1 and TRBJ1-1; possibly TRBD1 for D (5 bases). The CDR3 is 12 residues long. The germline V gene encodes CDR1 SQVTM and CDR2 ANQGSEA. Deletions cut 3 bases from V and 0 bases from J, with 5 bases between. The CDR3 protein is CSVDRVNTEAFF. The CDR3 DNA reads as TGCAGCGTTGACAGGGTGAACACTGAAGCTTTCTTT.

The chain is built from TRBV27 and TRBJ1-2; 8 bases are a match to TRBD1. The CDR3 loop spans 14 amino acids. Germline-derived CDR1 and CDR2 are MNHEY and SMNVEV (reference sequence). V shed 6 bases, J shed 6 bases, and the junction held 9 bases outside the gene matches. The CDR3 sequence is CASRAPGGGDGYTF. The CDR3 DNA reads TGTGCCAGCAGGGCGCCAGGGGGCGGGGATGGCTACACCTTC.

This chain uses TRBV10-3 with TRBJ2-1; D may be TRBD2 (7 bases). The CDR3 has 13 residues. Germline-derived CDR1 and CDR2 are ENHRY and SYGVKD. V was cut by 6 bases and J by 4 bases, with 10 bases left in between. The CDR3 is CAIRRGLYNEQFF. The CDR3 DNA follows: TGTGCCATCAGGCGGGGGCTTTACAATGAGCAGTTCTTC.

The chain joins TRBV6-5 to TRBJ1-1, with no clear D. V was trimmed by 6 bases and J by 0 bases, leaving 8 bases between them. Germline CDR1 MNHEY, CDR2 SVGAGI. The CDR3 has 13 residues. CDR3 residues: CASSPRMNTEAFF. The CDR3 DNA sequence: TGTGCCAGCAGCCCCCGAATGAACACTGAAGCTTTCTTT.

The gene calls are TRBV7-2 and TRBJ2-7; a possible D gene is TRBD2 (6 bases). The CDR3 extends over 15 amino acids. Trimming removed 5 bases at V and 0 bases at J, with 14 bases between. In germline, CDR1 is SGHTA, CDR2 FQGNSA. CDR3 region: CASSTKAGYSYEQYF. Here the CDR3 DNA reads TGTGCCAGCAGCACAAAAGCGGGTTACTCCTACGAGCAGTACTTC.

The J gene is TRBJ1-2, the V gene TRBV5-5; 7 bases are a match to TRBD1. V was clipped by 4 bases and J by 2 bases; unmatched bases: 11. The CDR3 spans 16 residues. The germline V gene encodes CDR1 SGHKS and CDR2 YYEKEE (reference sequence). The CDR3 here is CASSAKQGRDNYGYTF. The CDR3 nucleotides are TGTGCCAGCAGCGCCAAACAGGGGCGTGACAACTATGGCTACACCTTC.

This clone has just a few counts. This chain uses TRBV2 with TRBJ2-5; 7 bases agree with TRBD1. CDR1 SNHLY and CDR2 FYNNEI come from the germline V gene. The V gene end was trimmed by 2 bases and the J gene end by 5 bases; junction bases not matched to a gene: 8. The CDR3 extends over 15 amino acids. The CDR3 DNA sequence: TGTGCCAGCAGTGAAATACAGGGGAGTTGGGAGACCCAGTACTTC. It codes for CASSEIQGSWETQYF.

The chain employs TRBV7-2 and TRBJ2-7; 8 nucleotides line up with TRBD1. Germline V gene data show CDR1 as SGHTA and CDR2 as FQGNSA. The CDR3 loop spans 15 amino acids. Germline trimming cut 1 base from V and 7 bases from J; bases unmatched to any gene: 9. The DNA for the CDR3 is TGTGCCAGCAGCTTAGTACCCGGACAGGGTTGGGAGCAGTACTTC. Translating gives CASSLVPGQGWEQYF.

This clone has a handful of counts. J is TRBJ2-4 and V is TRBV29-1; possible D gene TRBD2, 6 bases. The CDR3 is made up of 14 amino acids. Between the trimmed V and J ends, which lost 0 bases and 8 bases, there was a span of 14 bases. Germline V gene lookup returns CDR1 SQVTM and CDR2 ANQGSEA. CDR3 residues: CSVEEGGARDIQYF. The CDR3 DNA is TGCAGCGTTGAAGAAGGAGGGGCCAGGGACATTCAGTACTTC.

V and J are TRBV5-4 and TRBJ2-1; D remains ambiguous. Deletions cut 2 bases from V and 5 bases from J, with 2 bases between. CDR1 and CDR2 from the germline V gene are SGHNT and YYREEE (reference sequence). This CDR3 has 11 amino acids. CDR3 residues: CASSFHNEQFF. The CDR3 DNA reads TGTGCCAGCAGCTTCCACAATGAGCAGTTCTTC. Drawing the rest from reference TRBV5-4 and TRBJ2-1, the complete variable domain is ETGVTQSPTHLIKTRGQQVTLRCSSQSGHNTVSWYQQALGQGPQFIFQYYREEENGRGNFPPRFSGLQFPNYSSELNVNALELDDSALYLCASSFHNEQFFGPGTRLTVL.

In its sample, this clone was seen a few times. The chain has TRBV4-1 and TRBJ1-6; 10 positions match TRBD1. The J segment lost 5 bases and the V segment lost 7 bases, leaving 8 bases of the junction unmatched. The germline CDR1 and CDR2 sequences are MGHRA and YSYEKL. CDR3 length equals 16 residues. In nucleotides, the CDR3 is TGCGCCAGCACCTCCACGACAGGGGGCAATAATTCACCCCTCCACTTT. Its protein product is CASTSTTGGNNSPLHF.

This clone showed up just once. The chain combines TRBV18 with TRBJ2-5; perhaps TRBD1 as D (6 bases). The CDR3 consists of 15 residues. V was cut by 1 base and J by 5 bases, with 14 bases left in between. Germline lookup yields CDR1 KGHSH and CDR2 LQKENI. CDR3 sequence (DNA): TGTGCCAGCTCACCACGTTCAGGGGCCGGGGAGACCCAGTACTTC. This translates into CASSPRSGAGETQYF. Full variable domain (outside the CDR3, taken from reference TRBV18 and TRBJ2-5): NAGVMQNPRHLVRRRGQEARLRCSPMKGHSHVYWYRQLPEEGLKFMVYLQKENIIDESGMPKERFSAEFPKEGPSILRIQQVVRGDSAAYFCASSPRSGAGETQYFGPGTRLLVL.

The V and J genes are TRBV5-1 and TRBJ2-7, with 9 positions matching TRBD1. Germline V gene lookup returns CDR1 SGHRS and CDR2 YFSETQ. The length of the CDR3 is 14 residues. Germline trimming cut 3 bases from V and 4 bases from J; bases unmatched to any gene: 5. As DNA, the CDR3 is TGCGCCAGCAGCTCAGGGACAGGGAATTACGAGCAGTACTTC. Its translation is CASSSGTGNYEQYF. Filled out from reference TRBV5-1 and TRBJ2-7, the complete variable domain reads KAGVTQTPRYLIKTRGQQVTLSCSPISGHRSVSWYQQTPGQGLQFLFEYFSETQRNKGNFPGRFSGRQFSNSRSEMNVSTLELGDSALYLCASSSGTGNYEQYFGPGTRLTVT.

The chain carries TRBV7-2 and TRBJ2-1, with D possibly TRBD1 on 6 matching bases. Germline assignment: CDR1 SGHTA and CDR2 FQGNSA. The CDR3 has 15 amino acids. The germline V and J ends were trimmed by 5 bases and 10 bases, with 21 bases remaining between them. The CDR3 region is CASSPQGSDRGEQFF. CDR3 bases: TGTGCCAGCAGCCCACAGGGTTCAGACCGCGGGGAGCAGTTCTTC. Drawing the rest from reference TRBV7-2 and TRBJ2-1, the complete variable domain is GAGVSQSPSNKVTEKGKDVELRCDPISGHTALYWYRQSLGQGLEFLIYFQGNSAPDKSGLPSDRFSAERTGGSVSTLTIQRTQQEDSAVYLCASSPQGSDRGEQFFGPGTRLTVL.

The V call is TRBV5-4, the J call TRBJ2-3, with D perhaps TRBD1 (6 bases). Germline V lookup: CDR1 SGHNT, CDR2 YYREEE (reference sequence). Trimming pared 0 bases from V and 1 base from J, leaving 9 bases between. The CDR3 extends over 15 amino acids. The CDR3 bases are TGTGCCAGCAGCTTGGATGGGGGCGGCACAGATACGCAGTATTTT. This translates into CASSLDGGGTDTQYF.

With respect to this clone: The sample has other DNA sequences that encode this CDR3 too. This sequence joins TRBV29-1 and TRBJ1-2, with D tentatively TRBD1 (5 bases). Per germline, CDR1 SQVTM and CDR2 ANQGSEA. V shed 4 bases and J shed 5 bases, with 11 bases lying between them. The CDR3 extends over 12 amino acids. The CDR3 bases are TGCAGCGTTGCAGGACAAGGTTATGGCTACACCTTC. This codes for CSVAGQGYGYTF.

This chain joins TRBV7-9 and TRBJ2-3, with 7 bases fitting TRBD2. Per germline, CDR1 SEHNR and CDR2 FQNEAQ (reference sequence). This CDR3 region has 12 residues. The junction had 0 bases not matched to a gene; V was cut back by 5 bases and J by 4 bases. The CDR3 protein is CASSGLADTQYF. CDR3 nucleotide sequence: TGTGCCAGCAGCGGACTAGCAGATACGCAGTATTTT.

This clone was seen many times. The chain combines TRBV23-1 with TRBJ1-6; D not certain. TRBV23-1 is identified as an open reading frame with a role that is uncertain. V was clipped by 4 bases and J by 10 bases, with 17 bases between them. This CDR3 contains 15 residues. The CDR3, as DNA: TGCGCCAGCAGTCCCGGACCCTTGGAAAGGTCACCCCTCCACTTT. Encoded protein: CASSPGPLERSPLHF.

The J gene is TRBJ2-1, the V gene TRBV25-1, with a weak D call TRBD2 (7 bases). The CDR3 consists of 16 residues. CDR1 is MGHDK, CDR2 SYGVNS, per germline. Trimming shortened V by 1 base and J by 7 bases, and 17 bases separated the two germline ends. The CDR3 here is CASSESVGGPGNEQFF. The CDR3 coding sequence is TGTGCCAGCAGTGAATCAGTGGGGGGGCCGGGTAATGAGCAGTTCTTC.

This clone was observed a single time. The rearrangement links TRBV4-1 to TRBJ1-6; D not resolved. The V gene's germline CDR1 is MGHRA and CDR2 YSYEKL. Trimming pared 4 bases from V and 0 bases from J, leaving 7 bases between. The CDR3 spans 15 residues. CDR3 sequence reads: CASSRGSSYNSPLHF. Written as DNA, the CDR3 is TGCGCCAGCAGCCGTGGCAGCTCCTATAATTCACCCCTCCACTTT.

CDR3 in DNA: TGTGCCAGCAGCGTGACCGGGACAGGGCACAATGAGCAGTTCTTC. Residues: CASSVTGTGHNEQFF. This chain joins TRBV9 and TRBJ2-1; 9 bases are shared with TRBD1. Germline CDR1 SGDLS, CDR2 YYNGEE. The V and J ends lost 2 bases and 5 bases, in that order; junction bases with no gene match: 5. This CDR3 has 15 amino acids.

This clone has only a few counts. The V gene is TRBV7-2, the J gene TRBJ2-5; no clear D. The CDR3 is 13 residues long. The germline CDR1 and CDR2 sequences are SGHTA and FQGNSA. Trimming removed 0 bases from V and 2 bases from J, with 4 bases in between. CDR3 residues: CASSLAIQETQYF. For the CDR3, the DNA is TGTGCCAGCAGCTTAGCCATACAAGAGACCCAGTACTTC.

The rearrangement joins TRBV4-3 to TRBJ2-1; TRBD1 matches 7 bases. With 4 bases clipped from V and 4 bases from J, the junction kept 10 bases outside the gene matches. Germline CDR1 LGHNA, CDR2 YSLEER. CDR3 length: 16 residues. CDR3 DNA: TGCGCCAGCAGCCGAACCCGGGACAGCTCATACAATGAGCAGTTCTTC. It specifies CASSRTRDSSYNEQFF.

The chain employs TRBV25-1 and TRBJ2-3, with TRBD1 matching over 7 bases. Trimming at V came to 2 bases and at J to 1 base, leaving 3 bases not matched to a gene. The germline V gene encodes CDR1 MGHDK and CDR2 SYGVNS. This CDR3 has 15 amino acids. The CDR3 coding sequence is TGTGCCAGCAGTGAAGGGCAGGGGGGCACAGATACGCAGTATTTT. Translation gives CASSEGQGGTDTQYF.

The V and J genes are TRBV19 and TRBJ2-7; 8 nucleotides agree with TRBD1. Germline assignment: CDR1 LNHDA and CDR2 SQIVND (reference sequence). J was trimmed by 4 bases and V by 9 bases; bases with no gene match: 5. The CDR3 is made up of 12 amino acids. The CDR3 here is CASVGQGYEQYF. CDR3 nucleotide sequence: TGTGCCAGCGTTGGACAGGGTTACGAGCAGTACTTC.